Listed below are T cell receptor beta chains from one sample, sequenced in a study of T cell responses to AZD1222 COVID-19 vaccine. The protocol was immunoSEQ multiplex PCR, while the TCRdb copy is restricted to in-frame clones and leaves out a portion. The sample holds some 180,000 clones; 85% to 95% are singletons and the top ten take around 0.98%. Sequencing was performed on peripheral blood, taken 28 days after the second dose of the MenACWY control vaccine. These TCRs come from an adult who received the MenACWY meningococcal vaccine as a control. CDR3s include the opening cysteine and the closing phenylalanine or tryptophan. The D gene is left open where the match is weak. Size tells how often a clone was seen (once, few, many) or the class of an expanded clone, and some rows leave it out.

cdr3_aa	cdr3_nt	clone_size	j_call	v_call	d_call
CASRITRSDEQFF	TGTGCCAGCCGGATTACCCGGAGCGATGAGCAGTTCTTC	NA	TRBJ2-1	TRBV2	NA
CATSPGQANTGELFF	TGTGCCACCAGCCCAGGACAGGCCAACACCGGGGAGCTGTTTTTT	NA	TRBJ2-2	TRBV24-1	TRBD1
CAISDLERGASYEQYF	TGTGCCATCAGTGATTTGGAGCGGGGGGCTTCCTACGAGCAGTACTTC	once	TRBJ2-7	TRBV10-3	TRBD2
CASSLEVTEAFF	TGTGCCAGCAGTTTAGAAGTGACCGAAGCTTTCTTT	few	TRBJ1-1	TRBV12-3/TRBV12-4	NA
CASSRDRELGTQYF	TGTGCCAGCTCACGGGACAGGGAATTGGGTACGCAGTATTTT	NA	TRBJ2-3	TRBV19	TRBD1
CASSTTGQGNQPQHF	TGCGCCAGCAGCACTACGGGACAGGGGAATCAGCCCCAGCATTTT	NA	TRBJ1-5	TRBV5-1	TRBD1
CASSQDRRGRDTEAFF	TGTGCCAGCAGCCAAGATCGCAGGGGTCGGGACACTGAAGCTTTCTTT	NA	TRBJ1-1	TRBV4-2	NA
CASSLRDSYNSPLHF	TGTGCCAGCAGTTTAAGGGACTCCTATAATTCACCCCTCCACTTT	NA	TRBJ1-6	TRBV6-2/TRBV6-3	NA
CASSPDRVNEKLFF	TGTGCCAGCAGTCCGGACAGGGTAAATGAAAAACTGTTTTTT	NA	TRBJ1-4	TRBV5-6	TRBD1
CASSRRAGYQETQYF	TGTGCCAGCAGTCGCAGGGCGGGGTACCAAGAGACCCAGTACTTC	NA	TRBJ2-5	TRBV7-9	NA
CSVEQGRREKLFF	TGCAGCGTTGAACAGGGCCGCAGGGAAAAACTGTTTTTT	NA	TRBJ1-4	TRBV29-1	NA
CASSLGRQGFAQPQHF	TGTGCCAGCAGTTTGGGTCGACAGGGTTTCGCTCAGCCCCAGCATTTT	NA	TRBJ1-5	TRBV28	TRBD1
CASRGRTGDNQPQHF	TGTGCCAGCAGAGGAAGGACAGGGGATAATCAGCCCCAGCATTTT	NA	TRBJ1-5	TRBV6-6	TRBD1
CASTVRGNYGYTF	TGTGCCAGCACCGTCCGAGGAAACTATGGCTACACCTTC	NA	TRBJ1-2	TRBV12-3/TRBV12-4	NA
CASSVGIAGGQQDTQYF	TGTGCCAGCAGCGTAGGTATAGCGGGGGGGCAACAAGATACGCAGTATTTT	NA	TRBJ2-3	TRBV9	TRBD2
CAGFRPSSGYTF	TGTGCCGGGTTCCGGCCATCCAGTGGCTACACCTTC	NA	TRBJ1-2	TRBV6-6	NA
CASSISRELGTQYF	TGTGCCAGCAGCATATCGAGGGAACTCGGGACCCAGTACTTC	once	TRBJ2-5	TRBV27	NA
CASSKQGNYGYTF	TGTGCCAGTAGTAAACAGGGGAACTATGGCTACACCTTC	NA	TRBJ1-2	TRBV19	TRBD1
CASSVGQGALDTEAFF	TGTGCCAGCAGCGTGGGACAGGGGGCATTGGACACTGAAGCTTTCTTT	NA	TRBJ1-1	TRBV5-4	TRBD1
CASRIDGGASTDTQYF	TGCGCCAGCAGAATCGACGGGGGCGCCAGCACAGATACGCAGTATTTT	NA	TRBJ2-3	TRBV5-1	NA
CASSQGTYGYTF	TGTGCCAGCAGCCAAGGCACCTATGGCTACACCTTC	NA	TRBJ1-2	TRBV3-1/TRBV3-2	NA
CAWSVPLGGYTF	TGTGCCTGGAGTGTCCCCTTGGGGGGCTACACCTTC	NA	TRBJ1-2	TRBV30	NA
CASRVSGGLYTGELFF	TGCGCCAGCAGGGTTAGCGGGGGACTTTACACCGGGGAGCTGTTTTTT	NA	TRBJ2-2	TRBV5-1	TRBD2
CASGLDSGTAQPQHF	TGTGCCAGCGGGTTGGACTCAGGCACGGCTCAGCCCCAGCATTTT	NA	TRBJ1-5	TRBV2	NA
CASSRPGQNTEAFF	TGTGCCAGCAGCAGACCGGGACAAAACACTGAAGCTTTCTTT	NA	TRBJ1-1	TRBV14	NA
CASSLSPVADNSPLHF	TGTGCCAGCAGTCTCTCACCCGTAGCCGATAATTCACCCCTCCACTTT	NA	TRBJ1-6	TRBV2	NA
CASSPDSNYGYTF	TGTGCCAGTAGTCCAGACAGTAACTATGGCTACACCTTC	NA	TRBJ1-2	TRBV19	NA
CASSPRDSEGEQYF	TGTGCCAGCTCACCTCGGGACAGTGAAGGCGAGCAGTACTTC	few	TRBJ2-7	TRBV18	TRBD1
CASSYTTSGAPGTQYF	TGTGCCAGCAGTTACACGACTAGCGGGGCTCCGGGTACGCAGTATTTT	NA	TRBJ2-3	TRBV6-6	TRBD2
CASSSPAFHYGYTF	TGTGCCAGCAGTTCCCCCGCGTTTCACTATGGCTACACCTTC	NA	TRBJ1-2	TRBV28	NA
CASRQRGDSYEQYF	TGTGCCAGCAGACAGCGGGGGGACTCCTACGAGCAGTACTTC	NA	TRBJ2-7	TRBV13	TRBD2
CAWGPRGPTNEKLFF	TGTGCCTGGGGGCCGCGGGGGCCAACTAATGAAAAACTGTTTTTT	few	TRBJ1-4	TRBV30	NA
CASSESRTLETQYF	TGTGCCAGCAGTGAATCCAGGACTTTAGAGACCCAGTACTTC	NA	TRBJ2-5	TRBV25-1	NA
CASSQDAVLNYGYTF	TGCGCCAGCAGCCAAGATGCGGTTCTGAACTATGGCTACACCTTC	NA	TRBJ1-2	TRBV4-3	NA
CASSINRGATEAFF	TGTGCCAGTAGTATTAACAGGGGGGCGACTGAAGCTTTCTTT	NA	TRBJ1-1	TRBV19	TRBD1
CASSNDRASYGYTF	TGTGCCAGTAGTAACGACAGGGCTAGCTATGGCTACACCTTC	NA	TRBJ1-2	TRBV19	TRBD1
CATSDPSRSGGDTQYF	TGTGCCACCAGTGACCCCTCACGGTCTGGTGGAGATACGCAGTATTTT	NA	TRBJ2-3	TRBV24-1	NA
CASSLGSQGASGTEAFF	TGTGCCAGCAGCTTAGGGTCTCAGGGGGCTTCGGGCACTGAAGCTTTCTTT	NA	TRBJ1-1	TRBV5-4	TRBD1
CASSHPPPVYYEQYF	TGTGCCAGCAGCCATCCCCCTCCTGTTTACTACGAGCAGTACTTC	NA	TRBJ2-7	TRBV3-1/TRBV3-2	NA
CASSPGTVSFHGYTF	TGTGCCAGCTCGCCCGGGACAGTCTCATTCCATGGCTACACCTTC	NA	TRBJ1-2	TRBV18	TRBD1
CASSAGDRVYLEKLFF	TGTGCCAGCAGCGCCGGCGACCGGGTCTATTTAGAAAAACTGTTTTTT	NA	TRBJ1-4	TRBV9	NA
CASSAEWETQYF	TGTGCCAGCAGCGCCGAATGGGAGACCCAGTACTTC	NA	TRBJ2-5	TRBV7-9	NA
CASSSGQSSGNTIYF	TGTGCCAGCAGCAGCGGACAGAGCTCTGGAAACACCATATATTTT	NA	TRBJ1-3	TRBV5-5	NA
CASSPGLAGILKETQYF	TGTGCCAGCTCACCAGGACTAGCGGGGATACTCAAGGAGACCCAGTACTTC	NA	TRBJ2-5	TRBV18	TRBD2
CASGQGARQPQHF	TGTGCCAGTGGACAGGGGGCGCGCCAGCCCCAGCATTTT	few	TRBJ1-5	TRBV6-5	TRBD1
CASSGQPYGYTF	TGTGCCAGCAGCGGACAGCCCTATGGCTACACCTTC	NA	TRBJ1-2	TRBV12-3/TRBV12-4	NA
CASRRDLPGGGYTF	TGTGCCAGCAGGAGAGACCTCCCAGGAGGTGGCTACACCTTC	NA	TRBJ1-2	TRBV6-5	NA